This T cell receptor (beta chain) was sequenced during a study of cytomegalovirus exposure and HLA in healthy donors. This clone was picked up a small number of times. Its antigen is not known. Study results and caveats: TCR beta chains numbering some 160 were designated cytomegalovirus-associated.

PCR amplification relied on 60 Vbeta primers (plus 13 Jbeta primers). The repertoire was sequenced with immunoSEQ multiplex PCR; TCRdb's copy has only in-frame clones and lacks some. The repertoire has 170,000 or so clones, 75% to 85% of them found once; the top ten carry 0.5% to 0.8%. V gave up 5 bases and J gave up 0 bases; unmatched junction bases: 7. The germline V gene has CDR1 LNHDA and CDR2 SQIVND (reference sequence). The CDR3 extends over 16 amino acids. The source material was PBMCs. The TCR comes from a boy between 5 and 17 years old in good health and CMV-seronegative. The V gene is TRBV19, the J gene TRBJ1-5, with 7 positions matching TRBD1. The CDR3 region is CASSPQGRHSNQPQHF. The CDR3 DNA sequence: TGTGCCAGTAGTCCACAGGGGCGGCATAGCAATCAGCCCCAGCATTTT.